This T cell receptor (beta chain) was obtained from a study of cytomegalovirus exposure and HLA in healthy donors. Primers: 60 Vbeta forward and 13 Jbeta reverse. Only in-frame clones appear in the TCRdb table, and some are missing; sequencing was by immunoSEQ multiplex PCR. The sample consists of about 110,000 clones, approximately 80% of them appearing once. Per germline, CDR1 PRHDT and CDR2 FYEKMQ (reference sequence). This CDR3 contains 14 residues. The germline V and J ends were trimmed by 5 bases and 5 bases, with 15 bases remaining between them. The sample consisted of PBMCs. The V call is TRBV13, the J call TRBJ1-1; D is perhaps TRBD1 (6 bases). This receptor was identified in a woman between 18 and 29 years old in good health and CMV-seronegative. The CDR3 coding sequence is TGTGCCAGCAGCCGGGGGGGGGCGGATACTGAAGCTTTCTTT. It yields the protein CASSRGGADTEAFF.